Included here is one T cell receptor beta chain sequence, with context. Its antigen is not identified. This entry comes from a study of beta chain features in type 1 diabetes. Study at large: Analysis included 100 million to 140 million sorted cells drawn from all samples. General study points: Moderately but significantly shorter TCRB CDR3s were found in Type 1 diabetes patients in all four CD4+ subsets.

One heparinised draw, averaging roughly 0.12 L, was taken per donor. Sorting that relied on CD45RO/CCR7/CD25/CD127/CD95/CD27 yielded CD4+ naive, central memory, regulatory and stem cell-like memory cells. Sequenced material consisted of expressed TCRB transcripts (all of the isolated RNA was reverse transcribed). Sequenced naive, central memory and regulatory T cell samples produced an average of about 3.57 million reads. Profiled with immunoSEQ multiplex PCR; TCRdb holds only in-frame clones, not every one. The sample carries some 190,000 clones, 7.8% recorded once. The V gene end was trimmed by 4 bases and the J gene end by 6 bases; junction bases not matched to a gene: 7. The CDR3 runs 16 residues. Germline CDR1 LGHNA, CDR2 YNFKEQ.

The chain joins TRBV4-2 to TRBJ1-5, with 12 bases identical to TRBD1. The TCR sequence derives from a woman between 35 and 50 years old with type 1 diabetes. Sequencing used central memory CD4+ T cells from blood. The CDR3 DNA reads as TGTGCCAGCAGCCGCTCGGGGACAGGGGGCATTCAGCCCCAGCATTTT. Its translation is CASSRSGTGGIQPQHF.